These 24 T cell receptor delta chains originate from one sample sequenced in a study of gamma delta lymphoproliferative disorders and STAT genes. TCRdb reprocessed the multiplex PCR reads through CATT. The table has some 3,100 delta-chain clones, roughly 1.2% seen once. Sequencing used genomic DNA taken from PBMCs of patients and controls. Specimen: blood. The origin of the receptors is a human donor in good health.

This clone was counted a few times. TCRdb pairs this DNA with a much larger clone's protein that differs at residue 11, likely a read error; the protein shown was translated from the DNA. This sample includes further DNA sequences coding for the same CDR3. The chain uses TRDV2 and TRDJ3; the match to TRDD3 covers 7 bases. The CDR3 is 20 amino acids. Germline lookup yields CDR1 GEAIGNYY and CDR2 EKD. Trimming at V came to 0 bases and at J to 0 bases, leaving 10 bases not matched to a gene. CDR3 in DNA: TGTGCCTGTGACACCGCTGGGGGGGACACCGGCTCCTGGGACACCCGACAGATGTTTTTC. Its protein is CACDTAGGDTGSWDTRQMFF.

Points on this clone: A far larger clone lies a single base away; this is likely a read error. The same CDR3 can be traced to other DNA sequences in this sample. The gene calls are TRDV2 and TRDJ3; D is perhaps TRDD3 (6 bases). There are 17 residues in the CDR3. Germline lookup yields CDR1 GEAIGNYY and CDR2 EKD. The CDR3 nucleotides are TGTGCCTGTGACCCCGTGGGGGGGACCCGGGACACTCGACAGATGTTTTTC. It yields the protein CACDPVGGTRDTRQMFF.

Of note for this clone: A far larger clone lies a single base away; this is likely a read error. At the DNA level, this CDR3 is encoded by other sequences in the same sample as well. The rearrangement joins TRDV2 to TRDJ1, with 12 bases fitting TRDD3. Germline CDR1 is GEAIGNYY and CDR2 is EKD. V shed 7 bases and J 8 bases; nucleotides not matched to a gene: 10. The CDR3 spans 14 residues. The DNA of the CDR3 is TGTGCCTGCGACCCCGTACTGGGGGATACCAAACTCATCTTT. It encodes CACDPVLGDTKLIF.

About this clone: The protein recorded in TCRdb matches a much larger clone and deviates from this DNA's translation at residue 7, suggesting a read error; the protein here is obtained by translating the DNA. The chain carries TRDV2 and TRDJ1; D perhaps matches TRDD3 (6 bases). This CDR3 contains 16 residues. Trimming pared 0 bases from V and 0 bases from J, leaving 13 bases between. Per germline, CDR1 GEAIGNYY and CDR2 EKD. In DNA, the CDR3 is TGTGCCTGTGACACCCTACCGGGGGAGGACACCGATAAACTCATCTTT. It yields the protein CACDTLPGEDTDKLIF.

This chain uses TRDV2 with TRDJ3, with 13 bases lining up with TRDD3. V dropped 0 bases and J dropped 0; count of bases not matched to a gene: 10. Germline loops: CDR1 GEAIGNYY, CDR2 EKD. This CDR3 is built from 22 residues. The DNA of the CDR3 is TGTGCCTGTGACACCTGTACTGGGGGATACGAATCGCCCTCCTGGGACACCCGACAGATGTTTTTC. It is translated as CACDTCTGGYESPSWDTRQMFF.

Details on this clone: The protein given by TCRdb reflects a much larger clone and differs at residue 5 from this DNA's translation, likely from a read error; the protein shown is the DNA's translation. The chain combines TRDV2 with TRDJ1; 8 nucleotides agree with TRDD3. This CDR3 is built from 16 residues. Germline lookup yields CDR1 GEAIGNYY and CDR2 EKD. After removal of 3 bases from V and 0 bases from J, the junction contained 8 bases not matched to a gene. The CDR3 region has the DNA TGTGCCTGTGACGGACTGGGGGTTCCGTACACCGATAAACTCATCTTT. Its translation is CACDGLGVPYTDKLIF.

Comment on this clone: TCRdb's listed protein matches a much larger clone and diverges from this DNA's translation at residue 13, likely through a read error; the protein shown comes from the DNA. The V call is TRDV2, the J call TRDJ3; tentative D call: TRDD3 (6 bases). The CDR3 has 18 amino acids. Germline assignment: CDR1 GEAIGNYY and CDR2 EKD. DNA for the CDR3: TGTGCCTGTGACCCCGCGGGGGGAAGGTCCTGGGACATCCGACAGATGTTTTTC. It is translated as CACDPAGGRSWDIRQMFF.

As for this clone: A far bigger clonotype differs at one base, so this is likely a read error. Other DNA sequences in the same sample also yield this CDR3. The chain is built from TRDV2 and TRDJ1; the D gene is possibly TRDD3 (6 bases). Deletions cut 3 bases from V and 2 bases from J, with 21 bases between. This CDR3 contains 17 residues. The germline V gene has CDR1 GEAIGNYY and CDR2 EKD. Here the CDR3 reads CACDSVGGTYGTDKLIF. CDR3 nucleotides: TGTGCCTGTGACTCCGTTGGGGGGACCTACGGTACCGATAAACTCATCTTT.

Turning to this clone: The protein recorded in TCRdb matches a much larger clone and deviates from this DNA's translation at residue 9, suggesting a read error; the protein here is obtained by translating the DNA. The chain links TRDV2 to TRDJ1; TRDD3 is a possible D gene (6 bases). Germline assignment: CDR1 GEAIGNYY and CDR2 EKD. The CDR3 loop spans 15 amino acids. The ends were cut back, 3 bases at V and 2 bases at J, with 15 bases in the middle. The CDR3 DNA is TGTGCCTGTGACCTACTCATGGGGGGTACCGATAAACTCATCTTT. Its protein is CACDLLMGGTDKLIF.

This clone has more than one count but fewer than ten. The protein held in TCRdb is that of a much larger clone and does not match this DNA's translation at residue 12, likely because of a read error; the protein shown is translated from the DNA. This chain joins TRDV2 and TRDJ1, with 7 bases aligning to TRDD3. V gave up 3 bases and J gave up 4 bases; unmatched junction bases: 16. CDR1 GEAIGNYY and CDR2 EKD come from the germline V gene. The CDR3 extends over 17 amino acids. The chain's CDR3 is CACDEIGGSLYIDKLIF. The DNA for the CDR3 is TGTGCCTGTGACGAGATAGGGGGATCCCTGTACATCGATAAACTCATCTTT.

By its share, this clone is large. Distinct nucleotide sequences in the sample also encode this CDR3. The CDR3 region is CACDTVGDKSDTDKLIF. The DNA for the CDR3 is TGTGCCTGTGACACCGTTGGGGATAAGTCAGACACCGATAAACTCATCTTT. The V and J genes are TRDV2 and TRDJ1, with TRDD3 matching over 7 bases. The germline V gene has CDR1 GEAIGNYY and CDR2 EKD. This CDR3 contains 17 residues. With V trimmed by 0 bases and J by 0 bases, 9 bases remained unmatched.

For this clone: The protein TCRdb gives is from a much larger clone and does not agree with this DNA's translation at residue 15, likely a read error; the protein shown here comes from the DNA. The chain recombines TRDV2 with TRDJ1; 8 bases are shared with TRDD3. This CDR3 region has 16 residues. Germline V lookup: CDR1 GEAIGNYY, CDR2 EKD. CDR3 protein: CACDPLGVPYTDKLTF. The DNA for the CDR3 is TGTGCCTGTGACCCACTGGGGGTTCCGTACACCGATAAACTCACCTTT.

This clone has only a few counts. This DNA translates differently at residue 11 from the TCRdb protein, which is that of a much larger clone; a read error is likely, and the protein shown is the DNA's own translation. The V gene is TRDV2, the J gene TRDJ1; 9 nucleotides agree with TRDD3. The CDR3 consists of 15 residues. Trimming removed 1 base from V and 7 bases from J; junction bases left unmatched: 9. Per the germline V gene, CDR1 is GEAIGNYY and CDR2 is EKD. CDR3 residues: CACDTLGDRHGKLIF. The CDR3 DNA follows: TGTGCCTGTGACACACTGGGGGACCGACACGGTAAACTCATCTTT.

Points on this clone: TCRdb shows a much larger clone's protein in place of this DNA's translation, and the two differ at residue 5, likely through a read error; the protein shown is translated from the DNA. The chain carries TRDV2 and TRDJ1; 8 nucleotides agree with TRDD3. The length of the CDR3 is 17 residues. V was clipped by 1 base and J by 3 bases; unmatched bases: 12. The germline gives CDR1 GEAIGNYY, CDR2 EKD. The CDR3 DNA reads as TGTGCCTGTGACACGTTACATCTGACTGGGGGCCCCGATAAACTCATCTTT. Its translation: CACDTLHLTGGPDKLIF.

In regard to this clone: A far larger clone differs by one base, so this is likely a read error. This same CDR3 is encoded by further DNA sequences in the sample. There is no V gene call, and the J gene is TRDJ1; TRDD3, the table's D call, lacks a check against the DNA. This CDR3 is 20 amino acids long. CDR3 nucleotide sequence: TGTGCCTCCCCGGGGTGGATCCCGCCTAAAGATTTTCTATCTACCGATAAACTCATCTTT. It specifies CASPGWIPPKDFLSTDKLIF.

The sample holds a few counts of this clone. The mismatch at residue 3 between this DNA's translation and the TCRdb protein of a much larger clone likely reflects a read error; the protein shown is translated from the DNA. The CDR3 loop is CAYDITGSPSWDTRQMFF. As DNA, the CDR3 is TGTGCCTATGACATTACTGGGTCGCCATCCTGGGACACCCGACAGATGTTTTTC. V usage is TRDV2 and J usage is TRDJ3, with a tentative D call TRDD3 (6 bases). CDR3 length: 18 amino acids. CDR1 is GEAIGNYY and CDR2 is EKD in the germline V gene.

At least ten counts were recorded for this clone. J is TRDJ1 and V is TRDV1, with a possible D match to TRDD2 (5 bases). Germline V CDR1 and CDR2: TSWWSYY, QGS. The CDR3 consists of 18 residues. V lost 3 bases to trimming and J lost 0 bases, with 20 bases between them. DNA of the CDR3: TGTGCTCTTGGGGATGATATCCACCCTCTTCCAAACACCGATAAACTCATCTTT. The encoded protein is CALGDDIHPLPNTDKLIF.

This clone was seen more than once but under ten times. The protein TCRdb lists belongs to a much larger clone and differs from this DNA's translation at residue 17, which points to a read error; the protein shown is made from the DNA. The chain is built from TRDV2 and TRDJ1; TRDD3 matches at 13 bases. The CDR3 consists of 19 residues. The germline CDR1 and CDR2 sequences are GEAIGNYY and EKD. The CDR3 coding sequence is TGTGCCTGTGACACTCTAGGTACTGGGGGATACGCTATTAATGATAAACCCATCTTT. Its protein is CACDTLGTGGYAINDKPIF.

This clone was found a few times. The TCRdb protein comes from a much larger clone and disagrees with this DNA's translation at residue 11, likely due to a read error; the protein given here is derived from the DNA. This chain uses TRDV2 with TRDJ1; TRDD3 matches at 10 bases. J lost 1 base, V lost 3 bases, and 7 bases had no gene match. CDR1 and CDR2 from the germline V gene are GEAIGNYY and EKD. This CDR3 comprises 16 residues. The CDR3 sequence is CACDELRGIRTDKLIF. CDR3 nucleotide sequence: TGTGCCTGTGACGAGTTAAGGGGGATACGCACCGATAAACTCATCTTT.

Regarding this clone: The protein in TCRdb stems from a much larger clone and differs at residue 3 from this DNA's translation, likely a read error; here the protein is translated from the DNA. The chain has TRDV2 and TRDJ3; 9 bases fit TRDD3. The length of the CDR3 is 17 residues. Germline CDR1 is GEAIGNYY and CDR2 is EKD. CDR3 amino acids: CARDNTGGSWDTRQMFF. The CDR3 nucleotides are TGTGCCCGTGACAATACTGGGGGATCCTGGGACACCCGACAGATGTTTTTC.

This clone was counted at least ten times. The CDR3 coding sequence is TGTGCTTCATTGTGCCTTCCTGGGGGGTACACCGATAAACTCATCTTT. Amino acids: CASLCLPGGYTDKLIF. For the J gene the call is TRDJ1; the V gene lacks a call; the D segment call TRDD3 is taken from the table without a DNA check. The CDR3 covers 16 residues.

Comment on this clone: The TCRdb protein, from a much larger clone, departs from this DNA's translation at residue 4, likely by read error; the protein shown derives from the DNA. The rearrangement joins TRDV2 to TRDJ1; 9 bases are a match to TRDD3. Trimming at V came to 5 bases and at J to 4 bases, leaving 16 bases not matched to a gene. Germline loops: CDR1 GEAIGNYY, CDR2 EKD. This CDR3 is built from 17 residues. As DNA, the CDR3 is TGTGCCTGTGGCTCCATTTCCTACGGGGATACGAACGATAAACTCATCTTT. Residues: CACGSISYGDTNDKLIF.

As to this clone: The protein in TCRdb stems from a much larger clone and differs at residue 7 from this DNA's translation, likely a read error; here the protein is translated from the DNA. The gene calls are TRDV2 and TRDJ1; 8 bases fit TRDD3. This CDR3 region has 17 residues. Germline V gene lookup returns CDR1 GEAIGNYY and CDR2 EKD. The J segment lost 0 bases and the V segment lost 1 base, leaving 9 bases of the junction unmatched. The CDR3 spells CACDTLRDTRDTDKLIF. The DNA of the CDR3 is TGTGCCTGTGACACACTGAGGGATACGAGAGACACCGATAAACTCATCTTT.

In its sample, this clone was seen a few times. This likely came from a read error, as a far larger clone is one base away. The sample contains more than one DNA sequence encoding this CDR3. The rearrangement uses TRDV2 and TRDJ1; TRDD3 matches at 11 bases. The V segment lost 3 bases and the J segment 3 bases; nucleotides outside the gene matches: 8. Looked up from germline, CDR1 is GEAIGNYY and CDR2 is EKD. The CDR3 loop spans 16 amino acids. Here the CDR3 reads CACDLLGDKDADKLIF. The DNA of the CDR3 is TGTGCCTGTGACCTACTGGGGGATAAGGACGCCGATAAACTCATCTTT.